This TCR beta chain stems from a study of technical replicates of blood from a handful of donors. Germline loops: CDR1 SQVTM, CDR2 ANQGSEA. V was pared by 7 bases and J by 3 bases, with 21 bases between. The CDR3 is 15 amino acids. Libraries were prepared by immunoSEQ multiplex PCR; TCRdb keeps only in-frame clonotypes and omits some of them. The sample has around 97,000 clones, about 95% seen once. The rearrangement links TRBV29-1 to TRBJ1-2; D possibly corresponds to TRBD1 (5 bases). This receptor was taken from a human donor in good health. Sample: T cells isolated from PBMCs. CDR3 DNA: TGCAGCGCTGTTGCATGGGGGGGGACTTACTATGGCTACACCTTC. Translated: CSAVAWGGTYYGYTF.